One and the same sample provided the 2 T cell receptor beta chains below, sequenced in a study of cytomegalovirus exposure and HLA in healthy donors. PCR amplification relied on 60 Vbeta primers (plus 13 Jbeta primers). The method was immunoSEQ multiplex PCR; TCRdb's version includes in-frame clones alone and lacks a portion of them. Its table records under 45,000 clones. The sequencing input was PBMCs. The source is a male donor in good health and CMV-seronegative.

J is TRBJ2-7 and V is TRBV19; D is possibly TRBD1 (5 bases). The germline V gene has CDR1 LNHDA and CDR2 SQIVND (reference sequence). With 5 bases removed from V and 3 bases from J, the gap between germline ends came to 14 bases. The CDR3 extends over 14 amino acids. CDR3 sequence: CASSDSETYYEQYF. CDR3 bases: TGTGCCAGTAGTGACAGTGAGACCTACTACGAGCAGTACTTC.

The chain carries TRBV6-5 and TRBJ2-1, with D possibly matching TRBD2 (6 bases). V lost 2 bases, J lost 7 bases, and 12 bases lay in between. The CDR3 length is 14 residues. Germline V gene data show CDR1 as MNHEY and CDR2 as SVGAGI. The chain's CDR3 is CASSYGGAINEQFF. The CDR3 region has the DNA TGTGCCAGCAGTTACGGCGGGGCTATTAATGAGCAGTTCTTC.